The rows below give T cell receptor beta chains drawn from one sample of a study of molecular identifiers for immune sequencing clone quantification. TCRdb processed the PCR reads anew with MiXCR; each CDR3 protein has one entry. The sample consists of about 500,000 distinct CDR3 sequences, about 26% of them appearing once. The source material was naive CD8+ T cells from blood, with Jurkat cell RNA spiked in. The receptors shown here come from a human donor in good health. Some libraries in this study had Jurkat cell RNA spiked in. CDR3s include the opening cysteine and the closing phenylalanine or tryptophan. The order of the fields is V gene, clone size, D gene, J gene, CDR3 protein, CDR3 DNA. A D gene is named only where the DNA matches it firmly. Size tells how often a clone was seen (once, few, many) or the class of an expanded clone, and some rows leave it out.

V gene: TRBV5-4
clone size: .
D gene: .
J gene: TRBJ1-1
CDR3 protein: CASSLRAANTEAFF
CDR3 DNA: TGTGCCAGCAGCTTGAGGGCAGCTAACACTGAAGCTTTCTTT

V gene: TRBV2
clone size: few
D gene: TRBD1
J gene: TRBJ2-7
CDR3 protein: CASRSTGTAMDEQYF
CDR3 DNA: TGTGCCAGCAGATCAACCGGGACAGCCATGGACGAGCAGTACTTC

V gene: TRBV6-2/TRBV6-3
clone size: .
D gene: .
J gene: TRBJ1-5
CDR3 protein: CASRPDEDQRPQHF
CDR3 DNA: TGTGCCAGCAGACCCGACGAGGATCAGCGGCCCCAGCATTTT

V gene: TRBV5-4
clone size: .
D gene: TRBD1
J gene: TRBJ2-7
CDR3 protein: CASSQWTGGPHEQYF
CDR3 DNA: TGTGCCAGCAGCCAATGGACAGGGGGCCCCCACGAGCAGTACTTC

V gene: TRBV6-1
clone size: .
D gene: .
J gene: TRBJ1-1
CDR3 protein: CASRGGGGPEAFF
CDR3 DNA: TGTGCCAGCAGGGGGGGCGGGGGGCCTGAAGCTTTCTTT

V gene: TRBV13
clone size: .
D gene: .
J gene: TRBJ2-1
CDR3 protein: CARSSLGDNYNEQFF
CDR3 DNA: TGTGCCAGAAGCTCCCTAGGGGATAACTACAATGAGCAGTTCTTC

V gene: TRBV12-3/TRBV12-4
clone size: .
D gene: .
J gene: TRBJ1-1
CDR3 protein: CASSSYQEEAFF
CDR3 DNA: TGTGCCAGCAGTTCGTACCAAGAGGAGGCTTTCTTT

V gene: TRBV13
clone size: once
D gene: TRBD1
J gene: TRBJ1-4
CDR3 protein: CAGSPRGGLDEKLFF
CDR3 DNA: TGTGCCGGCAGCCCCAGGGGGGGGCTCGATGAAAAACTGTTTTTT

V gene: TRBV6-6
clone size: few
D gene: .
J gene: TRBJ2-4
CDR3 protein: CASSSDLQINKSFF
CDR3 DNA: TGTGCCAGCAGTTCCGATCTACAGATAAACAAATCCTTTTTC

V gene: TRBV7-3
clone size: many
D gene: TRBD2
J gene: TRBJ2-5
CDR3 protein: CASSPGLAGDQETQYF
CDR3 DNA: TGTGCCAGCAGCCCTGGACTAGCGGGGGACCAAGAGACCCAGTACTTC

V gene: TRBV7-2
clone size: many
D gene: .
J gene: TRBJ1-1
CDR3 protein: CASSISPPSTGQNTEAFF
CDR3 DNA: TGTGCCAGCAGCATTAGCCCACCATCCACAGGGCAGAACACTGAAGCTTTCTTT

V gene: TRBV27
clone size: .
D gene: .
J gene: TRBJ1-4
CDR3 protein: CASATQTNEKLFF
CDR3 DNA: TGTGCCAGCGCGACACAGACTAATGAAAAACTGTTTTTT

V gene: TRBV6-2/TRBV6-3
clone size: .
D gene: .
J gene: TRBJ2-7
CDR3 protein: CASSYSPDSGVEQYF
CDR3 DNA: TGTGCCAGCAGTTACTCTCCGGACTCCGGGGTCGAGCAGTACTTC

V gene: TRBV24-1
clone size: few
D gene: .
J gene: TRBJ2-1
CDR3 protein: CATSDYEGREQFF
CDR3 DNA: TGTGCCACCAGTGATTATGAGGGCAGAGAGCAGTTCTTC

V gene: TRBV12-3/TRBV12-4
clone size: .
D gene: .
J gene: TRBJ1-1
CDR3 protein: CASSLSRVTEAFF
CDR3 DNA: TGTGCCAGCAGTTTAAGCAGGGTCACTGAAGCTTTCTTT

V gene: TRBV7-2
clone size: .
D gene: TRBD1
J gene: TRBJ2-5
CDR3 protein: CASSSRVGTGPYGGQETQYF
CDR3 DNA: TGTGCCAGCAGCTCCAGGGTTGGGACAGGACCTTATGGGGGCCAAGAGACCCAGTACTTC

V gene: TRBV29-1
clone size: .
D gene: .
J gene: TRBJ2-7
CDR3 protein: CSVEYARYGRSYEQHF
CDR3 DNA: TGCAGCGTTGAATACGCCAGGTATGGAAGGTCCTACGAGCAGCACTTC